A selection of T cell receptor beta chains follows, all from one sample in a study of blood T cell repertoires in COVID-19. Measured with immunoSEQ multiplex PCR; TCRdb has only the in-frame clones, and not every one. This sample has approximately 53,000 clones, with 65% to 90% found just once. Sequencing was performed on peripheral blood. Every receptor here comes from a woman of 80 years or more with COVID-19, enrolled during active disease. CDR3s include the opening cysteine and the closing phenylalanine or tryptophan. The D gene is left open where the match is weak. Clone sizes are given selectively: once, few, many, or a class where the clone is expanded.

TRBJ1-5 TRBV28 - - TGTGCCAGCAGTTTTGGGGGGGCAGGGCAGCCCCAGCATTTT CASSFGGAGQPQHF
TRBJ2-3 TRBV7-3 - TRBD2 TGTGCCAGCAGCTCAAAAAAGCGGGAGAGCTTCACAGATACGCAGTATTTT CASSSKKRESFTDTQYF
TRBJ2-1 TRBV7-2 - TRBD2 TGTGCCAGCAGCTTCGGTAGCGGGAGCTACAATGAGCAGTTCTTC CASSFGSGSYNEQFF
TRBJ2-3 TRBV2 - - TGTGCCAGCAGTAAGCGGAACGGAGGGAGCACAGATACGCAGTATTTT CASSKRNGGSTDTQYF
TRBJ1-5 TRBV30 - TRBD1 TGTGCCTGGATGGGACAGGGACATCGCAATCAGCCCCAGCATTTT CAWMGQGHRNQPQHF
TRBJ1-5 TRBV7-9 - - TGTGCCAGCAGCTTAGGCGGTTATAGCAATCAGCCCCAGCATTTT CASSLGGYSNQPQHF
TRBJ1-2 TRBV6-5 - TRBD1 TGTGCCAGCAGGGGACAGATTAATTATGGCTACACCTTC CASRGQINYGYTF
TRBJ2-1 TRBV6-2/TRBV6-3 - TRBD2 TGTGCCAGCAGTAAACTAGCGGGCCTCTACAATGAGCAGTTCTTC CASSKLAGLYNEQFF
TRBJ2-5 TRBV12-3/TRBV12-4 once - TGTGCCAGCAGTTTATGGGCAAAAGAGACCCAGTACTTC CASSLWAKETQYF
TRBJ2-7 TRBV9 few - TGTGCCAGCAGCGTAGCTGCCCAGGGAAGGTACGAGCAGTACTTC CASSVAAQGRYEQYF
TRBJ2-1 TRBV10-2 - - TGCGCCAGCAGTGAGCTGCTCAGCGGGTCCCTGAGAAATGAGCAGTTCTTC CASSELLSGSLRNEQFF
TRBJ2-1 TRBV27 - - TGTGCCAGCAGCCTGAGAGAGGGAGGGGGCAATGAGCAGTTCTTC CASSLREGGGNEQFF
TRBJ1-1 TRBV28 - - TGTGCCAGCAGTTTCCCTCGGGGAGGCCTCTCCACTGAAGCTTTCTTT CASSFPRGGLSTEAFF
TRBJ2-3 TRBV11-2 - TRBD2 TGTGCCAGCAGTTTATCGCTTGGGGGGGTGTCCTCGGCAGATACGCAGTATTTT CASSLSLGGVSSADTQYF
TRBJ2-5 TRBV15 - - TGTGCCACCAGCTCCCCGGTGGGCGAGACCCAGTACTTC CATSSPVGETQYF
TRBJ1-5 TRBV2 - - TGTGCCAGCAGGAACGAACCGGGACAATCACATAGCAATCAGCCCCAGCATTTT CASRNEPGQSHSNQPQHF
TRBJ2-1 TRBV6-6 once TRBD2 TGTGCCAGCAGTTACGGAGCGGGAGGATCCAATGAGCAGTTCTTC CASSYGAGGSNEQFF